Sequencing of this T cell receptor beta chain was carried out in a study of identical twins. The V end was cut by 5 bases, the J end by 3 bases, with 8 bases between. CDR3 length equals 12 residues. CDR1 and CDR2 (germline): SEHNR, FQNEAQ (reference sequence). Everyone who donated was a healthy Caucasian. One entry per CDR3 protein, called by TCRdb with MiXCR from the 5' RACE reads. The sample includes hundreds of thousands of distinct CDR3 sequences, roughly an eighth of them seen just once. Study-wide findings and caveats: In drawing conclusions, the study used cross-sectional statistical analysis and did not follow the same donors. In monozygotic twins, models underestimated the sharing of out-of-frame TCR alpha.

For this clonotype: Its antigen remains unknown.

The same sample was also studied in work on yellow fever vaccine responses in identical twins.

V is TRBV7-9 and J is TRBJ2-7; D is ambiguous. The material sequenced was PBMCs. This receptor was obtained from a woman in her late teens or twenties in good health. CDR3 sequence reads: CASSHTHYEQYF. DNA of the CDR3: TGTGCCAGCAGCCATACACACTACGAGCAGTACTTC.